This TCR beta chain derives from a study of cytomegalovirus exposure and HLA in healthy donors. Across the study: Previous work identified 120 million or so unique TCR beta sequences from approximately 190 million T cells. From donors who were HLA-typed, an early data release held approximately 80 million unique TCRs.

Of note for this clone: Its target is not known.

Primers for the PCR totalled 60 Vbeta and 13 Jbeta. Libraries were prepared by immunoSEQ multiplex PCR; TCRdb keeps only in-frame clonotypes and omits some of them. The table includes roughly 220,000 clones, 65% to 85% detected once. Study-wide points: Available immune exposure information was restricted to CMV serostatus only. The study recorded 160 or so TCR beta chains that were cytomegalovirus-associated.

V lost 4 bases and J 4 bases, leaving 17 bases between the germline ends. The CDR3 is 16 residues long. Germline CDR1 reads MNHNS; CDR2 reads SASEGT. The source material was PBMCs. The source is a man under 40 in good health and CMV-seronegative. V gene TRBV6-1 combines with J gene TRBJ2-1, with TRBD2 as a possible D gene (5 bases). The CDR3 protein is CASSASWRTAYNEQFF. As DNA, the CDR3 is TGTGCCAGCAGTGCCAGCTGGAGGACTGCATACAATGAGCAGTTCTTC.